This T cell receptor beta chain was captured in a study of beta chain features in type 1 diabetes. Points from the study as a whole: Type 1 diabetes patients had fewer VDJ junction insertions and more deletions. Resolution of whether HLA type affects TCRB rearrangement was not achieved here. Type 1 diabetes patients had TCRB CDR3s that were shorter (moderately but significantly so) in all four CD4+ subsets.

All of the isolated RNA was reverse transcribed, so expressed TCRB transcripts were sequenced. Assay: immunoSEQ multiplex PCR; the TCRdb copy retains only in-frame clones and omits some. The data hold a few hundred thousand clones, with roughly 14% observed a single time. Germline V gives CDR1 MGHRA, CDR2 YSYEKL. This CDR3 is 14 amino acids long. With 2 bases removed from V and 4 bases from J, the gap between germline ends came to 9 bases. This clone was counted only a few times. The antigen remains unidentified. It was via CD45RO/CCR7/CD25/CD127/CD95/CD27 that CD4+ naive, central memory, regulatory and stem cell-like memory cells were sorted.

The V gene is TRBV4-1, the J gene TRBJ1-5; possible D gene TRBD1, 5 bases. Sequenced: naive CD4+ T cells from blood. This receptor was obtained from a young woman with type 1 diabetes. The CDR3 DNA reads as TGCGCCAGCAGCCAACTACAGGCTAATCAGCCCCAGCATTTT. It yields the protein CASSQLQANQPQHF.